Below, 9 T cell receptor beta chains from the same sample are listed, as sequenced in a study of identical twins. TCRdb recomputed calls from the 5' RACE reads with MiXCR, one row per CDR3 protein. The sample has some 660,000 distinct CDR3 sequences, around 8.6% seen once. This same sample was also taken into another study, of yellow fever vaccine responses in identical twins.

Sequencing input: PBMCs. These receptors were taken from a woman between 18 and 30 years old in good health.

The chain links TRBV2 to TRBJ2-7, with TRBD1 matching 8 bases. J gave up 5 bases and V 3 bases, and 9 bases lay outside the gene matches. This CDR3 has 15 amino acids. The germline CDR1 and CDR2 sequences are SNHLY and FYNNEI. CDR3 amino acids: CASSDPGQGVDEQYF. CDR3 in DNA: TGTGCCAGCAGTGATCCCGGACAGGGAGTTGACGAGCAGTACTTC.

The V gene is TRBV27, the J gene TRBJ1-2, with 9 bases fitting TRBD1. Trimming cost V 5 bases and J 7 bases; bases outside gene matches: 11. CDR1 and CDR2 (germline): MNHEY, SMNVEV (reference sequence). The CDR3 loop spans 15 amino acids. The CDR3 loop is CASSPGTGILGGYTF. DNA for the CDR3: TGTGCCAGCAGTCCCGGGACAGGGATTTTGGGTGGCTACACCTTC.

This clonotype was observed a few times. The chain links TRBV27 to TRBJ2-3, with a weak D call TRBD2 (6 bases). From germline, CDR1 is MNHEY and CDR2 SMNVEV (reference sequence). V was clipped by 7 bases and J by 6 bases, with 26 bases between them. The CDR3 is made up of 17 amino acids. The CDR3 nucleotides read TGTGCCAGCATCGAGGGGCGGGGCGGCCTTGGGGGGGATACGCAGTATTTT. Protein: CASIEGRGGLGGDTQYF.

This clonotype was detected many times. This chain links TRBV12-3 or TRBV12-4 with TRBJ1-2; D gene ambiguous. This CDR3 has 13 residues. V gave up 1 base and J gave up 2 bases, with 5 bases separating them. CDR3 region: CASSLGVNYGYTF. CDR3 DNA sequence: TGTGCCAGCAGTTTAGGAGTGAACTATGGCTACACCTTC.

In this sample, this clonotype turned up a few times. The rearrangement uses TRBV28 and TRBJ1-1; unclear D gene. V was pared by 5 bases and J by 4 bases, with 14 bases between. Germline values: CDR1 MDHEN, CDR2 SYDVKM. The CDR3 consists of 14 residues. CDR3 DNA sequence: TGTGCCAGCAGTCTACCGACATCGATCACTGAAGCTTTCTTT. Translating it yields CASSLPTSITEAFF.

This clonotype was counted a few times. This sequence joins TRBV14 and TRBJ2-5; 7 bases agree with TRBD2. This CDR3 contains 16 residues. After removal of 1 base from V and 2 bases from J, the junction contained 7 bases not matched to a gene. Germline CDR1 reads SGHDN; CDR2 reads FVKESK. CDR3 nucleotide sequence: TGTGCCAGCAGCCAAGGTCTCCGCGGGAGTCAAGAGACCCAGTACTTC. Residues: CASSQGLRGSQETQYF.

The chain carries TRBV10-3 and TRBJ1-1; D is uncertain. The CDR3 extends over 11 amino acids. Between the trimmed V and J ends, which lost 6 bases and 5 bases, there was a span of 7 bases. The germline CDR1 and CDR2 sequences are ENHRY and SYGVKD. CDR3 in DNA: TGTGCCATCAGAGACGCAACTGAAGCTTTCTTT. It codes for CAIRDATEAFF.

This clonotype was detected only a few times. J is TRBJ2-5 and V is TRBV3-1, with D uncertain. V shed 0 bases and J shed 5 bases, with 10 bases lying between them. Germline V gene sequence: CDR1 LGHDT, CDR2 YNNKEL (reference sequence). The CDR3 has 14 residues. The CDR3 nucleotides read TGTGCCAGCAGCCAAGACCGACCCGGGGAGACCCAGTACTTC. This translates into CASSQDRPGETQYF.

A few counts support this clonotype. The J gene is TRBJ1-6, the V gene TRBV12-3 or TRBV12-4, with 9 bases identical to TRBD1. The CDR3 spans 17 residues. J was trimmed by 9 bases and V by 5 bases; bases with no gene match: 14. The CDR3 region is CASSPPTTGTGSSPLHF. Written as DNA, the CDR3 is TGTGCCAGCAGTCCACCCACAACCGGGACAGGGAGTTCACCCCTCCACTTT.